The 21 T cell receptor beta chains in this list originate from one sample, sequenced in a study of identical twins. MiXCR, run by TCRdb on the 5' RACE reads, gives a single entry per CDR3 protein. The data hold roughly 500,000 distinct CDR3 sequences, with roughly a fifth observed a single time. The same sample was also used in a study of T cells expressing NK-cell markers.

The sample taken for sequencing was CD4+ T cells sorted from blood. The receptors originated from a woman between 18 and 29 years old in good health.

The J gene is TRBJ1-1, the V gene TRBV20-1; TRBD1 might be the D (6 bases). This CDR3 comprises 15 residues. Trimming shortened V by 8 bases and J by 4 bases, and 23 bases separated the two germline ends. Germline V gene sequence: CDR1 DFQATT, CDR2 SNEGSKA (reference sequence). The DNA of the CDR3 is TGCAGTTTAGGAGGGATGAGGGGGGTAACCACTGAAGCTTTCTTT. Its protein is CSLGGMRGVTTEAFF.

This clonotype was picked up a small number of times. The chain recombines TRBV20-1 with TRBJ2-1, with TRBD2 matching over 13 bases. Germline-derived CDR1 and CDR2 are DFQATT and SNEGSKA (reference sequence). The CDR3 has 16 residues. The trim removed 3 bases at V and 9 bases at J, leaving 11 bases unmatched. In nucleotides, the CDR3 is TGCAGTGCTAGCCGCCCGGGACTAGCGGGAAGGGGTGAGCAGTTCTTC. The encoded protein is CSASRPGLAGRGEQFF.

The V gene is TRBV11-2, the J gene TRBJ1-1; 11 bases fit TRBD1. The CDR3 extends over 18 amino acids. CDR1 is SGHAT and CDR2 is FQNNGV in the germline V gene. J lost 3 bases, V lost 0 bases, and 9 bases had no gene match. The CDR3 region is CASSLDRVGTGGDTEAFF. The CDR3 bases are TGTGCCAGCAGCTTAGATCGTGTAGGGACAGGGGGGGACACTGAAGCTTTCTTT.

The sample holds many counts of this clonotype. The chain employs TRBV5-1 and TRBJ1-1; 8 positions match TRBD1. Germline CDR1 reads SGHRS; CDR2 reads YFSETQ. The CDR3 is 15 residues long. Germline trimming cut 1 base from V and 1 base from J; bases unmatched to any gene: 3. CDR3 amino acids: CASSLTGQANTEAFF. CDR3 DNA: TGCGCCAGCAGCTTGACGGGACAGGCGAACACTGAAGCTTTCTTT.

In its sample, this clonotype was seen a few times. The chain is built from TRBV7-2 and TRBJ1-1; D uncertain. The V and J ends lost 5 bases and 5 bases respectively, with 12 bases between them. From germline, CDR1 is SGHTA and CDR2 FQGNSA. This CDR3 has 13 residues. CDR3 residues: CASSPSVTTEAFF. The CDR3 DNA sequence: TGTGCCAGCAGCCCCTCGGTAACAACTGAAGCTTTCTTT.

This clonotype was counted only a few times. The CDR3 coding sequence is TGTGCCACCAGCAGAGTGTCGTCGGGGAACACTGAAGCTTTCTTT. Amino acids: CATSRVSSGNTEAFF. V usage is TRBV15 and J usage is TRBJ1-1; no firm D call. Germline CDR1 LNHNV, CDR2 YYDKDF (reference sequence). The CDR3 consists of 15 residues. Trimming left V 1 base short and J 1 base short, with 10 bases between.

V gene TRBV25-1 combines with J gene TRBJ2-5, with 7 bases matching TRBD2. Germline-derived CDR1 and CDR2 are MGHDK and SYGVNS. This CDR3 has 15 residues. After removal of 4 bases from V and 2 bases from J, the junction contained 7 bases not matched to a gene. CDR3 nucleotides: TGTGCCAGCAGTGGGGGAGGGTCCGGGCAAGAGACCCAGTACTTC. It codes for CASSGGGSGQETQYF.

The chain is built from TRBV27 and TRBJ1-2; D remains ambiguous. The CDR3 totals 13 residues. Per germline, CDR1 MNHEY and CDR2 SMNVEV (reference sequence). V was trimmed by 6 bases and J by 0 bases, leaving 8 bases between them. The CDR3 DNA sequence: TGTGCCAGCAGAGCTCAAGCTAACTATGGCTACACCTTC. It is translated as CASRAQANYGYTF.

The chain employs TRBV5-1 and TRBJ1-2; D is unresolved. The V end was cut by 7 bases, the J end by 4 bases, with 20 bases between. The CDR3 length is 15 residues. Germline V gene sequence: CDR1 SGHRS, CDR2 YFSETQ. The CDR3 here is CASSDGPGRSYGYTF. As DNA, the CDR3 is TGCGCCAGCTCAGACGGGCCTGGGCGAAGCTATGGCTACACCTTC. Filled out from reference TRBV5-1 and TRBJ1-2, the complete variable domain reads KAGVTQTPRYLIKTRGQQVTLSCSPISGHRSVSWYQQTPGQGLQFLFEYFSETQRNKGNFPGRFSGRQFSNSRSEMNVSTLELGDSALYLCASSDGPGRSYGYTFGSGTRLTVV.

With regard to this clonotype: This may be a read error, as it is one base from a much larger clone. The chain links TRBV6-4 to TRBJ1-2; 10 bases line up with TRBD1. Trimming took 6 bases from V and 2 from J; bases not matched to a gene: 0. This CDR3 contains 13 residues. Germline CDR1 and CDR2: MRHNA and SNTAGT. CDR3 DNA sequence: TGTGCCAGCAGGGGACAGGGGAACTATGGCTACACCTTC. Residues: CASRGQGNYGYTF.

This clonotype was seen a handful of times. The chain couples TRBV7-9 to TRBJ1-4, with a weak D call TRBD1 (6 bases). The germline V gene has CDR1 SEHNR and CDR2 FQNEAQ (reference sequence). There are 14 residues in the CDR3. Trimming shortened V by 5 bases and J by 3 bases, and 10 bases separated the two germline ends. The CDR3 here is CASSVAGANEKLFF. The CDR3 DNA is TGTGCCAGCAGCGTCGCAGGGGCTAATGAAAAACTGTTTTTT.

V usage is TRBV20-1 and J usage is TRBJ2-3, with 7 bases lining up with TRBD2. V gave up 4 bases and J gave up 1 base; unmatched junction bases: 8. Germline V CDR1 and CDR2: DFQATT, SNEGSKA (reference sequence). This CDR3 spans 15 amino acids. In DNA form, the CDR3 reads TGCAGTGCTAACTGGGGGGGGACCGGCACAGATACGCAGTATTTT. It encodes CSANWGGTGTDTQYF.

The J gene is TRBJ2-1, the V gene TRBV10-1; D ambiguous. The germline V gene encodes CDR1 WNHNN and CDR2 SYGVQD (reference sequence). The CDR3 totals 14 residues. Trimming left V 5 bases short and J 9 bases short, with 17 bases between. The CDR3 region is CASSPPGGVAEQFF. CDR3 nucleotides: TGCGCCAGCAGTCCGCCTGGTGGAGTTGCTGAGCAGTTCTTC.

This clonotype was seen just once. In DNA form, the CDR3 reads TGCAGTGCTAGGTCCGGGGGGCTGAACACCGGGGAGCTGTTTTTT. Protein product: CSARSGGLNTGELFF. This chain uses TRBV20-1 with TRBJ2-2; D perhaps matches TRBD2 (7 bases). The CDR3 consists of 15 residues. Germline CDR1 reads DFQATT; CDR2 reads SNEGSKA (reference sequence). V gave up 3 bases and J gave up 1 base, with 12 bases separating them.

The chain joins TRBV2 to TRBJ2-1; D uncertain. Trimming took off 0 bases at V and 2 bases at J, with 11 bases between the two ends. The CDR3 totals 16 residues. Germline CDR1 SNHLY, CDR2 FYNNEI. The DNA of the CDR3 is TGTGCCAGCAGTGAAGCTGAGGTAGTCCCCTACAATGAGCAGTTCTTC. This sequence encodes CASSEAEVVPYNEQFF.

This clonotype was seen a handful of times. The genes are TRBV9 and TRBJ2-1; perhaps TRBD2 as D (6 bases). The CDR3 is 13 residues long. V dropped 0 bases and J dropped 15 bases, with 16 bases sitting between them. The germline V gene has CDR1 SGDLS and CDR2 YYNGEE. DNA of the CDR3: TGTGCCAGCAGCGTAGATCTCGCGGGGCTTTCGTTCTTC. Amino acids: CASSVDLAGLSFF.

The CDR3 DNA follows: TGCAGTGCTAGAGAATCCACCGGAGAGACCCAGTACTTC. Translated: CSARESTGETQYF. The V gene is TRBV20-1, the J gene TRBJ2-5; D not certain. CDR3 length: 13 residues. V gave up 0 bases and J gave up 4 bases, with 9 bases separating them. The V gene's germline CDR1 is DFQATT and CDR2 SNEGSKA (reference sequence).

This clonotype was observed a few times. The chain is built from TRBV12-3 or TRBV12-4 and TRBJ2-1; D is possibly TRBD1 (6 bases). Trimming removed 6 bases from V and 12 bases from J, with 15 bases in between. The CDR3 extends over 12 amino acids. CDR3 in DNA: TGTGCCAGCAGCCCACAGGGAACGTGGCAGTTCTTC. This sequence encodes CASSPQGTWQFF.

This chain uses TRBV9 with TRBJ1-4; no firm D call. The CDR3 length is 14 residues. The germline CDR1 and CDR2 sequences are SGDLS and YYNGEE. The ends were cut back, 4 bases at V and 4 bases at J, with 11 bases in the middle. The CDR3 loop is CASSPGTYNEKLFF. CDR3 nucleotides: TGTGCCAGCAGCCCCGGCACATATAATGAAAAACTGTTTTTT.

V and J are TRBV27 and TRBJ2-4; TRBD1 matches at 8 bases. CDR3 length equals 12 residues. Germline V CDR1 and CDR2: MNHEY, SMNVEV (reference sequence). Unmatched junction bases numbered 2, after V lost 5 bases and J lost 8 bases. The CDR3 DNA follows: TGTGCCAGCAGTCTACAGGGGGACATTCAGTACTTC. Amino acid sequence: CASSLQGDIQYF.

The rearrangement links TRBV12-3 or TRBV12-4 to TRBJ1-2; unclear D gene. The CDR3 consists of 13 residues. V shed 6 bases and J shed 4 bases, with 12 bases lying between them. CDR3 residues: CASSLRSLYGYTF. In DNA form, the CDR3 reads TGTGCCAGCAGCCTTCGTAGCCTCTATGGCTACACCTTC.